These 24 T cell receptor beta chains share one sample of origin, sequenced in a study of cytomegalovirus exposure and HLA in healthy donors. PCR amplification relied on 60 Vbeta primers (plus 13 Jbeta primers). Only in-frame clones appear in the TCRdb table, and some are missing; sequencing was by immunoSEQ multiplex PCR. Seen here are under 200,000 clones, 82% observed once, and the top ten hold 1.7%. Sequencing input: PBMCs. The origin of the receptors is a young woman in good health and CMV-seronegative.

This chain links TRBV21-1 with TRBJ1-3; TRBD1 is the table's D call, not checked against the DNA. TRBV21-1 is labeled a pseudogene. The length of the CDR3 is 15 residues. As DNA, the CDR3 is TGTGCCAGCAGCAAAGACACAGAATCTGGAAACACCATATATTTT. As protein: CASSKDTESGNTIYF.

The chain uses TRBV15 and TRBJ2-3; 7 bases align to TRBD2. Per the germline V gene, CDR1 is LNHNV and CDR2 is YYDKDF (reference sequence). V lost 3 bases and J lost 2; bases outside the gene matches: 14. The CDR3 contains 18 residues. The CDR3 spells CATSSEGSGTTYTDTQYF. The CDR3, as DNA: TGTGCCACCAGCAGCGAGGGCTCCGGGACTACTTACACAGATACGCAGTATTTT.

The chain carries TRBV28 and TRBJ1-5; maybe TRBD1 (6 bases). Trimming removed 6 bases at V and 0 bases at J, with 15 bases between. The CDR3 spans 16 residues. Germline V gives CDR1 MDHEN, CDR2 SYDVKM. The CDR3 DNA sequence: TGTGCCAGCAGATACCGGACAGCTTATAGCAATCAGCCCCAGCATTTT. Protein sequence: CASRYRTAYSNQPQHF.

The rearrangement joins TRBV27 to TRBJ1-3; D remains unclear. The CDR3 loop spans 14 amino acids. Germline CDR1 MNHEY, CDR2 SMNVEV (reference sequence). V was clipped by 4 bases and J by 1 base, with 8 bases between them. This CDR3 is CASSSTSSGNTIYF. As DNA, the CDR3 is TGTGCCAGCAGTTCGACATCTTCTGGAAACACCATATATTTT.

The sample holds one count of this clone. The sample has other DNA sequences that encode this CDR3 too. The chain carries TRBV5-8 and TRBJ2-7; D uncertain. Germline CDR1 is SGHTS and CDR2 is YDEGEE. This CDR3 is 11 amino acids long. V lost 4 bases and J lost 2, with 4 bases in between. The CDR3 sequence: CASSPAYEQYF. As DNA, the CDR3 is TGTGCCAGCAGCCCAGCCTACGAGCAGTACTTC. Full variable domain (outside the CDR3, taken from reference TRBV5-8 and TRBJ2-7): EAGVTQSPTHLIKTRGQQATLRCSPISGHTSVYWYQQALGLGLQFLLWYDEGEERNRGNFPPRFSGRQFPNYSSELNVNALELEDSALYLCASSPAYEQYFGPGTRLTVT.

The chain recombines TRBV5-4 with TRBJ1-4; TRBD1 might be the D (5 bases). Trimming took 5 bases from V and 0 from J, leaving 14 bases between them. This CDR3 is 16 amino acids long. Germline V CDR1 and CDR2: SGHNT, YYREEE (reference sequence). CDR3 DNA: TGTGCCAGCAGAGTGGGTGGCAGGGCAACTAATGAAAAACTGTTTTTT. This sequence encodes CASRVGGRATNEKLFF.

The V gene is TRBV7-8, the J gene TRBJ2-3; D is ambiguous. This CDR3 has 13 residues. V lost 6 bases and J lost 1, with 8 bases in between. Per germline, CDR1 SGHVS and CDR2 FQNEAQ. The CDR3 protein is CASRNTGTDTQYF. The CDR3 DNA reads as TGTGCCAGCAGAAATACAGGCACAGATACGCAGTATTTT. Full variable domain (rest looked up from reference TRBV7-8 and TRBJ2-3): GAGVSQSPRYKVAKRGQDVALRCDPISGHVSLFWYQQALGQGPEFLTYFQNEAQLDKSGLPSDRFFAERPEGSVSTLKIQRTQQEDSAVYLCASRNTGTDTQYFGPGTRLTVL.

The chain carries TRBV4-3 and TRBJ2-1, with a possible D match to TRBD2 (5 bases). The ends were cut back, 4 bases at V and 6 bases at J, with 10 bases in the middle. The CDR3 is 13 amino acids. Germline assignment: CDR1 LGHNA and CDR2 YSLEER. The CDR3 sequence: CASSPGMINEQFF. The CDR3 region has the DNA TGCGCCAGCAGCCCCGGGATGATCAATGAGCAGTTCTTC.

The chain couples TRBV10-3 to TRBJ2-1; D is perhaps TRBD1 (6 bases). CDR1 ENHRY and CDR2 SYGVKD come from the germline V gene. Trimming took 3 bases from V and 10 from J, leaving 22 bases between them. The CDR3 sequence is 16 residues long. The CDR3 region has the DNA TGTGCCATCAGTGACCCCGCCCAGACAGGTCCGAGGGAGCAGTTCTTC. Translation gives CAISDPAQTGPREQFF.

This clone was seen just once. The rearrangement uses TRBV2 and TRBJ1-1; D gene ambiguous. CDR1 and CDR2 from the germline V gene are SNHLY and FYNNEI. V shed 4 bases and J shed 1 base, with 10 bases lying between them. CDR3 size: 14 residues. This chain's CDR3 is CASSVPEWNTEAFF. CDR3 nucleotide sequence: TGTGCCAGCAGTGTCCCGGAGTGGAACACTGAAGCTTTCTTT.

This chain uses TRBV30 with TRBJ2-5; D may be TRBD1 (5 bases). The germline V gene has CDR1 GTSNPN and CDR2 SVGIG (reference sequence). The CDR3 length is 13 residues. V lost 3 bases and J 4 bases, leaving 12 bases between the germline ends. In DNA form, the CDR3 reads TGTGCCTGGAGGGTAGTAGGGGCAGAGACCCAGTACTTC. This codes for CAWRVVGAETQYF.

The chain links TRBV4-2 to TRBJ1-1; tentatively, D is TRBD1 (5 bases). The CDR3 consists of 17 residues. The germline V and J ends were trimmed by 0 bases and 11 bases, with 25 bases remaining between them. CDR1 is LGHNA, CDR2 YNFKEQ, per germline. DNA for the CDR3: TGTGCCAGCAGCCAAGATATAGGGACCGGGACTCAATTTGGGGCTTTCTTT. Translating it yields CASSQDIGTGTQFGAFF.

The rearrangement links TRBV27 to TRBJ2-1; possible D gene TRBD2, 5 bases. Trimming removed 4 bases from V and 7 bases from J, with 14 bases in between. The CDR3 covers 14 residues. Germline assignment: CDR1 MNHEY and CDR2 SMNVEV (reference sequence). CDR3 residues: CASSSRGMLNEQFF. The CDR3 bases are TGTGCCAGCAGTTCAAGAGGGATGCTGAATGAGCAGTTCTTC.

CDR3 residues: CASSSRIGTGNTEAFF. The CDR3 coding sequence is TGTGCCAGCAGCTCCAGGATAGGGACAGGGAACACTGAAGCTTTCTTT. The J gene is TRBJ1-1, the V gene TRBV7-2, with 8 bases identical to TRBD1. Trimming removed 4 bases from V and 1 base from J; junction bases left unmatched: 8. Germline V gene lookup returns CDR1 SGHTA and CDR2 FQGNSA. The length of the CDR3 is 16 residues.

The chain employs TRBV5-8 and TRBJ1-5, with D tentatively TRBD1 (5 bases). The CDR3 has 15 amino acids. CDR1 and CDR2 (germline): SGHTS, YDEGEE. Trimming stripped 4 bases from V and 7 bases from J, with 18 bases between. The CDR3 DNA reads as TGTGCCAGCAGCCGAATGACAGTGATGGCCCAGCCCCAGCATTTT. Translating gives CASSRMTVMAQPQHF.

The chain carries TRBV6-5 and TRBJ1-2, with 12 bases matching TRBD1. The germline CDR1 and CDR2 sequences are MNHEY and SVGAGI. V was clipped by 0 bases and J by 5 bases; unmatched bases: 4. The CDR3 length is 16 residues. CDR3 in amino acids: CASSYSTGQGAYGYTF. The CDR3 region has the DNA TGTGCCAGCAGTTACTCGACGGGACAGGGGGCGTATGGCTACACCTTC.

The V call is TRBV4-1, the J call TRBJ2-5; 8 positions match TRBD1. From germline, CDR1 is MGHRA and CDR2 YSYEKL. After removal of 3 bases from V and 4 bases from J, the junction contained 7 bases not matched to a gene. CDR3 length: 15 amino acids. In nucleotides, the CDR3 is TGCGCCAGCAGCCAGCCGGACAGGGAGGCAGAGACCCAGTACTTC. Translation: CASSQPDREAETQYF.

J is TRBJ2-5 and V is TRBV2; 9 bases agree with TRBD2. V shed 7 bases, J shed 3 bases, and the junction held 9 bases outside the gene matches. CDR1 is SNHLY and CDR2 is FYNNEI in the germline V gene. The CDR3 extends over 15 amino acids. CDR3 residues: CASNKFRTSEETQYF. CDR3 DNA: TGTGCCAGCAACAAGTTTCGGACTAGCGAAGAGACCCAGTACTTC.

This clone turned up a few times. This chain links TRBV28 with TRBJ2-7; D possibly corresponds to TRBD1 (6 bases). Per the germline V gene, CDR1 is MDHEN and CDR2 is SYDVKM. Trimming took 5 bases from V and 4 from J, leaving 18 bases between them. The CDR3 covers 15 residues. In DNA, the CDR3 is TGTGCCAGCAGTACCCGGACAGCCCCTCCATACGAGCAGTACTTC. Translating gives CASSTRTAPPYEQYF.

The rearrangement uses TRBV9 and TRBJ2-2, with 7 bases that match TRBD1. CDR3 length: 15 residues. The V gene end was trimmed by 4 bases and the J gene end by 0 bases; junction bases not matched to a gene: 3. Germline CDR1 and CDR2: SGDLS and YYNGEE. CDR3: CASSPGTANTGELFF. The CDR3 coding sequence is TGTGCCAGCAGCCCAGGGACAGCGAACACCGGGGAGCTGTTTTTT.

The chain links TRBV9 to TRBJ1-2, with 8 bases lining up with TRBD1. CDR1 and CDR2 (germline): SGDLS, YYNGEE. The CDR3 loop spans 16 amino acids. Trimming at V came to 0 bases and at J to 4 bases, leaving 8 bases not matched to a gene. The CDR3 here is CASSVDRRGRGYGYTF. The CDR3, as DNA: TGTGCCAGCAGCGTAGATCGCAGGGGGCGCGGCTATGGCTACACCTTC.

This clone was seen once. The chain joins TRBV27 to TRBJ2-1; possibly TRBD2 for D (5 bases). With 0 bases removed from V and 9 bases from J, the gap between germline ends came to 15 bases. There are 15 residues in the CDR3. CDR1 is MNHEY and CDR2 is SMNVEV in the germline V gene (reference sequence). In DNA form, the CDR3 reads TGTGCCAGCAGTTTATCGGGTTTATGGACTTTTGAGCAGTTCTTC. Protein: CASSLSGLWTFEQFF.

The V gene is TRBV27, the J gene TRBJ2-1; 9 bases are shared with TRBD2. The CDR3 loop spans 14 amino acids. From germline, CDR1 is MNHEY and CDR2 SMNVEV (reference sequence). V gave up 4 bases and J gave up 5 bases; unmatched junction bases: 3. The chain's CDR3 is CASSSLAGDNEQFF. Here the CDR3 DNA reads TGTGCCAGCAGTTCATTAGCGGGAGACAATGAGCAGTTCTTC.

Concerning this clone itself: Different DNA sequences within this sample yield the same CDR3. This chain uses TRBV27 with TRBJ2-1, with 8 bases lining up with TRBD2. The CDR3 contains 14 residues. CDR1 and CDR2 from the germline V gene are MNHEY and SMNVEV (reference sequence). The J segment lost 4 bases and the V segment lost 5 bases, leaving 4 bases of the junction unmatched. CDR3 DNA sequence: TGTGCCAGCAGTCCGGGACTAGGGTACAATGAGCAGTTCTTC. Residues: CASSPGLGYNEQFF.